This record looks at one TCR beta chain sequence and its context. This entry is derived from a study of technical replicates of blood from a handful of donors. Sequencing was performed with immunoSEQ multiplex PCR; in TCRdb, only in-frame clones are kept and a portion is missing. The table records 60,000 to 65,000 clones, about 90% of them present only once. The CDR3 has 14 residues. Trimming cost V 0 bases and J 8 bases, with 10 bases left between them. Germline values: CDR1 MGHRA, CDR2 YSYEKL. This TCR derives from a human donor in good health. Some clones in this sample may be carry-over from other donors' samples. Sequencing was performed on PBMCs. The chain joins TRBV4-1 to TRBJ1-4, with D possibly being TRBD1 (6 bases). The CDR3 nucleotides are TGCGCCAGCAGCCAAGATCTCAGGGGCGAAAAACTGTTTTTT. Residues: CASSQDLRGEKLFF.